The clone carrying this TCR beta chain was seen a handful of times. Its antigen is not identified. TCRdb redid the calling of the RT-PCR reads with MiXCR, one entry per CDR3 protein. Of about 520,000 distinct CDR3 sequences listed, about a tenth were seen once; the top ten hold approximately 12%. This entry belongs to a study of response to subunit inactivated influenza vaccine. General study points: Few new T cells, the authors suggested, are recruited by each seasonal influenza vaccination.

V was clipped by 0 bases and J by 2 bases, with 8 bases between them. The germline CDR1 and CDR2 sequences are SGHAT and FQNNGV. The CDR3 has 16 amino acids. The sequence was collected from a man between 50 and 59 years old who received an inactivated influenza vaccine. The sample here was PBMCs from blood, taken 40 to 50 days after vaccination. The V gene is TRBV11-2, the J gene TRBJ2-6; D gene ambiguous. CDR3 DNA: TGTGCCAGCAGCTTAGATCTTCTACCTGGGGCCAACGTCCTGACTTTC. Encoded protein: CASSLDLLPGANVLTF.